This T cell receptor beta chain was found in a study of graft-versus-host responses after intestinal transplantation. The wider study: Grafts were multivisceral, liver-intestinal, or isolated intestinal. After anti-thymocyte globulin induction, recipients took tacrolimus and steroids for 3 to 4 years. Findings and limits, study-wide: GvH clones detected in recipient marrow included some appearing first in ileum or blood.

The length of the CDR3 is 15 residues. Trimming shortened V by 2 bases and J by 1 base, and 11 bases separated the two germline ends. The germline CDR1 and CDR2 sequences are SEHNR and FQNEAQ (reference sequence). With respect to this clone: Its antigen is as yet unknown.

The repertoire was sequenced with immunoSEQ multiplex PCR; TCRdb's copy has only in-frame clones and lacks some. The data hold over 65,000 clones, with around 93% observed a single time. The sequencing used unstimulated CD8+ T cells sorted from spleen or lymph node cells, collected before transplant. The rearrangement links TRBV7-9 to TRBJ1-1, with a weak D call TRBD1 (5 bases). This TCR came from a human donor who was the organ donor for an intestinal transplant. The CDR3 coding sequence is TGTGCCAGCAGCTTACTAGGGGAGGGGAACACTGAAGCTTTCTTT. Translation: CASSLLGEGNTEAFF.